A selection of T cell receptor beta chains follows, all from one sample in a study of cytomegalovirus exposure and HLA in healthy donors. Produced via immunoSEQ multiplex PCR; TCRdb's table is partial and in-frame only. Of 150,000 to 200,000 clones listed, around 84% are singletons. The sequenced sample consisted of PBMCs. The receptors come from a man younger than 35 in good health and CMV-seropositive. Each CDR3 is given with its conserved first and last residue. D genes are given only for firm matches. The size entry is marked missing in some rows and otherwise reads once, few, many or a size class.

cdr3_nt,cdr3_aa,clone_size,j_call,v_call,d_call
TGTGCCAGCCAGAACGGAGGCTTCATTAACAATGAGCAGTTCTTC,CASQNGGFINNEQFF,NA,TRBJ2-1,TRBV5-4,NA
TGTGCCAGCAGGTACAGGGAACACTCCTACAATGAGCAGTTCTTC,CASRYREHSYNEQFF,NA,TRBJ2-1,TRBV28,NA
TGTGCCAGCAGCCAAGATACCGGGACCCAGTACTTC,CASSQDTGTQYF,NA,TRBJ2-5,TRBV4-2,NA
TGTGCCAGCAGTCAAGGGACTGGGAGTGAGCAGTTCTTC,CASSQGTGSEQFF,NA,TRBJ2-1,TRBV27,NA
TGTGCCAGCAGCTTTTCCCCCGGAGCTAACTATGGCTACACCTTC,CASSFSPGANYGYTF,NA,TRBJ1-2,TRBV7-9,NA
TGCGCCAGCGGTCTAGCGGGAGCTGGCAAATCCTACGAGCAGTACTTC,CASGLAGAGKSYEQYF,once,TRBJ2-7,TRBV5-1,TRBD2
TGCGCCAGCAGGACTAGCGGGAGGGGTGGCACAGATACGCAGTATTTT,CASRTSGRGGTDTQYF,NA,TRBJ2-3,TRBV10-2,TRBD2
TGTGCCAGCAGTTCCCCGACAGGGGCCTACAATGAGCAGTTCTTC,CASSSPTGAYNEQFF,NA,TRBJ2-1,TRBV28,TRBD1
TGTGCCAGCAGTTTAGCGGCGGGTGGAAACACCATATATTTT,CASSLAAGGNTIYF,NA,TRBJ1-3,TRBV27,NA
TGTGCCAGCAGTCATGGACTAGCCGGCCGAGTCTTCTTC,CASSHGLAGRVFF,NA,TRBJ2-1,TRBV6-5,TRBD2
TGTGCCAGCAGCCTAGGACAGGATTTTACCTACGAGCAGTACTTC,CASSLGQDFTYEQYF,NA,TRBJ2-7,TRBV11-2,TRBD1
TGCGCCAGCAGCTTGGGGGTGTCAGGGGGCTCCACAGATACGCAGTATTTT,CASSLGVSGGSTDTQYF,NA,TRBJ2-3,TRBV5-1,TRBD1
TGCGCCAGCAGCTTGTCCAGGGGGTCAAACTATGGCTACACCTTC,CASSLSRGSNYGYTF,NA,TRBJ1-2,TRBV5-1,TRBD1
TGCGCCAGCAGTCAATCGGGAAGGGGTGATGAGCAGTTCTTC,CASSQSGRGDEQFF,NA,TRBJ2-1,TRBV23-1,NA
TGTGCCAGCAGCGTCGGGGGACTTCACACCGGGGAGCTGTTTTTT,CASSVGGLHTGELFF,NA,TRBJ2-2,TRBV9,NA
TGTGCCAGCAGCTTAAGGGGTCCGGCAGGCCACTATAGCAATCAGCCCCAGCATTTT,CASSLRGPAGHYSNQPQHF,NA,TRBJ1-5,TRBV11-3,NA
TGTGCCAGCAGTTTACGGGGGAGCGGGGGGGCCAACGAGCAGTACTTC,CASSLRGSGGANEQYF,once,TRBJ2-7,TRBV27,TRBD2
TGTGCCAGCAGTGAATGGACAGGGCCCGGGGAGCTGTTTTTT,CASSEWTGPGELFF,NA,TRBJ2-2,TRBV2,TRBD1
TGTGCCAGCAGCTTGTGGGGGGGCCTGAGCTCCTACGAGCAGTACTTC,CASSLWGGLSSYEQYF,once,TRBJ2-7,TRBV5-4,NA
TGTGCCAGCAGCGTTGGCAGGGGGCCGTTGAGGGGCACTGAAGCTTTCTTT,CASSVGRGPLRGTEAFF,NA,TRBJ1-1,TRBV9,TRBD1
TGTGCCAGCAGTGTGGACAGGGCTGCATGGCATTTT,CASSVDRAAWHF,NA,TRBJ1-5,TRBV2,TRBD1
TGTGCCAGTAGCCCAGGGTACAAGAACACTGAAGCTTTCTTT,CASSPGYKNTEAFF,NA,TRBJ1-1,TRBV19,NA
TGTGCCAGCGGGACAGACAGTCCCCTTCCACGTTATGGCTACACCTTC,CASGTDSPLPRYGYTF,few,TRBJ1-2,TRBV28,TRBD1
TGTGCCAGCAGGGGGGGAACCTACGAGCAGTACTTC,CASRGGTYEQYF,NA,TRBJ2-7,TRBV11-2,NA
TGTGCCAGCAGTTTAGAGGCTAGCGGGGGGCCCAGAGATACGCAGTATTTT,CASSLEASGGPRDTQYF,NA,TRBJ2-3,TRBV27,TRBD2
TGTGCCAGCAGTGATAGGGGCTACGAGCAGTACTTC,CASSDRGYEQYF,NA,TRBJ2-7,TRBV25-1,NA
TGTGCCAGTAGTATGACTAGCGGACCCGTCTACGAGCAGTACTTC,CASSMTSGPVYEQYF,NA,TRBJ2-7,TRBV19,TRBD2
TGTGCCAGCAGTGATAGTGTGAACACTGAAGCTTTCTTT,CASSDSVNTEAFF,NA,TRBJ1-1,TRBV28,NA
TGTGCCAGCAGCGACCGGGGGAGGGCTGAGAACACTGAAGCTTTCTTT,CASSDRGRAENTEAFF,few,TRBJ1-1,TRBV11-2,NA
TGTGCCAGCAGGGATCACAGGGGGCGCGGGGTCGAGCAGTACTTC,CASRDHRGRGVEQYF,NA,TRBJ2-7,TRBV2,TRBD1
TGTGCCAGCAGTTACTCGGGTATGTGGGGCGGCACTGAAGCTTTCTTT,CASSYSGMWGGTEAFF,few,TRBJ1-1,TRBV6-5,NA
TGTGCCAGCAGCGTAGTAGGCGGGGTCTCCTACAATGAGCAGTTCTTC,CASSVVGGVSYNEQFF,NA,TRBJ2-1,TRBV9,NA
TGTGCCAGCAGCTTAGATGAAGTGGGGGGGATTTTCTTT,CASSLDEVGGIFF,NA,TRBJ1-1,TRBV7-8,NA
TGTGCCAGCAGCCTCGGGACTAGCCGTACCTACGAGCAGTACTTC,CASSLGTSRTYEQYF,NA,TRBJ2-7,TRBV7-8,TRBD2
TGTGCCAGCAGTCCTAGACAGGGATTGAACACTGAAGCTTTCTTT,CASSPRQGLNTEAFF,NA,TRBJ1-1,TRBV28,TRBD1
TGTGCCAGCAGCCAGATCAACGAGCAGTACTTC,CASSQINEQYF,once,TRBJ2-7,TRBV5-6,NA
TGCGCCAGCAGCTTGGAGTCGGGGGGAGAGGGTGAAGCTTTCTTT,CASSLESGGEGEAFF,NA,TRBJ1-1,TRBV5-1,NA
TGTGCCAGCAGCCCTAGCGGGAGTGGCACCGGGGAGCTGTTTTTT,CASSPSGSGTGELFF,NA,TRBJ2-2,TRBV28,TRBD2